A single sample gave rise to the 15 T cell receptor beta chains below, sequenced in a study of T cell changes during pregnancy in multiple sclerosis. The method was immunoSEQ multiplex PCR; TCRdb's version includes in-frame clones alone and lacks a portion of them. The sample carries 61,000 or so clones, 93% recorded once. Here the sequenced sample was CD4+ T cells from peripheral blood mononuclear cells, taken before pregnancy. These TCRs come from a female donor with multiple sclerosis, enrolled in a pregnancy study.

This clone has just one count. V gene TRBV11-2 combines with J gene TRBJ2-2; 9 nucleotides line up with TRBD2. V gave up 3 bases and J gave up 6 bases; unmatched junction bases: 8. The CDR3 contains 16 residues. Germline loops: CDR1 SGHAT, CDR2 FQNNGV. The CDR3 nucleotides read TGTGCCAGCAGCTTTCTAGCGGGAAGTGGCCCCGGGGAGCTGTTTTTT. Encoded protein: CASSFLAGSGPGELFF.

The chain has TRBV9 and TRBJ2-2, with 11 bases matching TRBD2. The CDR3 contains 14 residues. J lost 7 bases, V lost 3 bases, and 2 bases had no gene match. CDR1 is SGDLS and CDR2 is YYNGEE in the germline V gene. The CDR3 nucleotides read TGTGCCAGCAGCGGACTAGCGGGAAACGGGGAGCTGTTTTTT. Amino acids: CASSGLAGNGELFF.

The gene calls are TRBV18 and TRBJ2-5; TRBD1 is a possible D gene (6 bases). The CDR3 sequence is 13 residues long. Germline values: CDR1 KGHSH, CDR2 LQKENI. Trimming pared 5 bases from V and 3 bases from J, leaving 10 bases between. The CDR3 loop reads CASSSGQKETQYF. In DNA, the CDR3 is TGTGCCAGCTCATCAGGACAGAAAGAGACCCAGTACTTC.

The chain links TRBV7-8 to TRBJ2-1; tentatively, D is TRBD2 (5 bases). Trimming cost V 5 bases and J 9 bases, with 14 bases left between them. The CDR3 is 13 amino acids. The germline CDR1 and CDR2 sequences are SGHVS and FQNEAQ. This CDR3 is CASSPLPAGEQFF. DNA of the CDR3: TGTGCCAGCAGCCCATTACCGGCGGGTGAGCAGTTCTTC.

This clone is a singleton in its sample. The CDR3 loop is CASSSHQISYEQYF. The CDR3 DNA reads TGTGCCAGTAGCTCCCATCAGATCTCCTACGAGCAGTACTTC. This rearrangement joins TRBV19 to TRBJ2-7, with D uncertain. The V gene's germline CDR1 is LNHDA and CDR2 SQIVND (reference sequence). The CDR3 is made up of 14 amino acids. V lost 6 bases and J 0 bases, leaving 12 bases between the germline ends.

The chain uses TRBV7-9 and TRBJ2-7, with 11 bases that match TRBD1. This CDR3 region has 19 residues. Germline values: CDR1 SEHNR, CDR2 FQNEAQ (reference sequence). V trimming: 3 bases; J trimming: 7 bases; junction bases outside the gene matches: 20. This chain's CDR3 is CASSLTGTGGLISHGEQYF. The CDR3 region has the DNA TGTGCCAGCAGCTTGACCGGGACAGGGGGACTCATTTCACATGGGGAGCAGTACTTC.

The J gene is TRBJ2-6, the V gene TRBV7-9; 11 bases map to TRBD1. The CDR3 length is 16 residues. From germline, CDR1 is SEHNR and CDR2 FQNEAQ (reference sequence). J gave up 3 bases and V 5 bases, and 3 bases lay outside the gene matches. CDR3 protein: CASSPDRGRGANVLTF. The CDR3, as DNA: TGTGCCAGCAGCCCGGACAGGGGGCGTGGGGCCAACGTCCTGACTTTC.

V usage is TRBV18 and J usage is TRBJ2-7; TRBD1 is a possible D gene (5 bases). CDR3 length: 14 residues. Trimming cost V 3 bases and J 1 base, with 10 bases left between them. Germline CDR1 and CDR2: KGHSH and LQKENI. The CDR3 nucleotides read TGTGCCAGCTCACCGGGAAGGGGATCCTACGAGCAGTACTTC. Translation gives CASSPGRGSYEQYF.

This sequence joins TRBV5-8 and TRBJ2-2; possible D gene TRBD2, 6 bases. With 7 bases removed from V and 6 bases from J, the gap between germline ends came to 13 bases. The CDR3 extends over 13 amino acids. Germline CDR1 SGHTS, CDR2 YDEGEE. The CDR3 DNA is TGTGCCAGCCGCCCCGGGGGTGCCGGGGAGCTGTTTTTT. Translating it yields CASRPGGAGELFF.

The V call is TRBV14, the J call TRBJ2-1; D gene unclear. Trimming shortened V by 4 bases and J by 1 base, and 8 bases separated the two germline ends. The CDR3 contains 14 residues. Germline CDR1 and CDR2: SGHDN and FVKESK. Here the CDR3 DNA reads TGTGCCAGCAGCCGCCACGGGTCCTACAATGAGCAGTTCTTC. Protein sequence: CASSRHGSYNEQFF.

The rearrangement uses TRBV28 and TRBJ1-1; TRBD1 is a possible D gene (6 bases). This CDR3 is 14 amino acids long. V dropped 6 bases and J dropped 3 bases, with 14 bases sitting between them. Germline CDR1 is MDHEN and CDR2 is SYDVKM. CDR3 DNA sequence: TGTGCCAGCAGGACCGAGGGGGGGCACACTGAAGCTTTCTTT. Amino acid sequence: CASRTEGGHTEAFF.

V is TRBV7-9 and J is TRBJ2-3; D may be TRBD1 (5 bases). The V and J ends lost 3 bases and 4 bases respectively, with 11 bases between them. The CDR3 consists of 14 residues. Germline values: CDR1 SEHNR, CDR2 FQNEAQ (reference sequence). The CDR3 here is CASSLSRGPDTQYF. DNA of the CDR3: TGTGCCAGCAGCTTGAGTAGGGGTCCAGATACGCAGTATTTT.

The gene calls are TRBV7-8 and TRBJ2-3, with D maybe TRBD2 (6 bases). V was pared by 5 bases and J by 1 base, with 13 bases between. The CDR3 spans 15 residues. Germline loops: CDR1 SGHVS, CDR2 FQNEAQ. The CDR3: CASSQGLHGTDTQYF. In DNA, the CDR3 is TGTGCCAGCAGCCAGGGACTGCACGGCACAGATACGCAGTATTTT.

The chain combines TRBV7-9 with TRBJ2-7; 8 nucleotides match TRBD2. The junction had 11 bases not matched to a gene; V was cut back by 10 bases and J by 0 bases. Germline loops: CDR1 SEHNR, CDR2 FQNEAQ (reference sequence). CDR3 length: 15 amino acids. The CDR3 sequence: CATKVTGGSSYEQYF. The CDR3 DNA is TGTGCCACCAAAGTGACGGGAGGGAGCTCCTACGAGCAGTACTTC.

The J gene is TRBJ2-2, the V gene TRBV7-2, with D perhaps TRBD1 (5 bases). The CDR3 is 16 residues long. Trimming took 0 bases from V and 2 from J, leaving 10 bases between them. Germline CDR1 and CDR2: SGHTA and FQGNSA. The CDR3 spells CASSLAAGSNTGELFF. As DNA, the CDR3 is TGTGCCAGCAGCTTAGCGGCAGGGTCCAACACCGGGGAGCTGTTTTTT.